Sequencing of this T cell receptor (beta chain) was carried out in a study of blood T cell repertoires in COVID-19. For the study at large: Sites across the United States, Italy and Spain contributed samples from acute and convalescent COVID-19.

In the original workflow: By means of reference gene primer amplification, nucleated cell counts were estimated. Libraries were prepared by immunoSEQ multiplex PCR; TCRdb keeps only in-frame clonotypes and omits some of them. V, J and clone size were drawn from that table, and D and trimming were deduced from the DNA. The data hold 130,000 to 150,000 clones, with about 80% observed a single time. Germline V gives CDR1 ENHRY, CDR2 SYGVKD. The CDR3 has 14 amino acids. The V end lost 5 bases, the J end lost 6 bases, and 14 bases lay between the germline ends. The sequencing input was peripheral blood. The rearrangement joins TRBV10-3 to TRBJ1-5; the D gene is possibly TRBD1 (5 bases). This receptor was identified in an elderly woman with acute or convalescent COVID-19. CDR3 sequence (DNA): TGTGCCATCAGTCCCCAGGGCCAAGGTCAGCCCCAGCATTTT. Translating it yields CAISPQGQGQPQHF.